This T cell receptor (beta chain) appears in the sequencing data of a study of ipilimumab plus nivolumab after autologous stem cell transplantation. TCRdb's table, derived via immunoSEQ multiplex PCR, lists solely in-frame clones and lacks some. This table holds fewer than 25,000 clones, under 75% found once. V was clipped by 4 bases and J by 3 bases; unmatched bases: 6. The CDR3 spans 16 residues. Germline V gives CDR1 SGHRS, CDR2 YFSETQ. Sequencing used PBMCs, obtained in a trial of ipilimumab plus nivolumab as post-transplant consolidation. The V gene is TRBV5-1, the J gene TRBJ2-5, with 13 bases matching TRBD2. This receptor was taken from a male donor with diffuse large B-cell lymphoma. In DNA, the CDR3 is TGCGCCAGCAGCCCACTAGCGGGGGGGAAAGAAGAGACCCAGTACTTC. Protein sequence: CASSPLAGGKEETQYF.